This entry is about one T cell receptor beta chain. No antigen is known for it. No clone much larger than this one lies a single base away; base qualities are absent. These data belong to a study of Tregs in tolerant kidney transplant recipients (dated by TCRdb to between 2018 and 2021). Study-wide context: The study applied TCRbeta sequencing to find donor-specific regulatory T cells before combined kidney and bone marrow transplantation and then followed those same cells after transplant.

For TCRbeta CDR3 sequencing, genomic DNA was extracted from sorted cells using the QIAGEN DNeasy Blood and Tissue Kit. Through immunoSEQ, high-throughput TCRbeta CDR3 sequencing was done commercially, including PCR amplification with internal controls and bias correction. The original methods were these. Unique productive TCRbeta sequences were defined by CDR3 nucleotide sequence when primers matched and otherwise by CDR3 amino acid sequence together with Vbeta and Jbeta genes. To correct sorting error, sequences shared between sorted populations at a frequency ratio of 2:1 or less were removed; the rest were assigned to the higher population. A sequence was defined as donor-reactive if the sequence was expanded at least 5-fold in CFSE-low cells compared with unstimulated cells and had a frequency of at least 0.01% in CFSE-low cells. Repertoire divergence was quantified by Jensen-Shannon divergence using the top 100 TCRbeta sequences ranked by frequency. For samples with multiple sequencing runs, sorting error was corrected in each run separately before the runs were combined. TCRdb took this table from immuneACCESS and kept in-frame rearrangements with V and J called. Such tables lack part of the clones; where checked against another copy, unresolved V genes explain under half of the gap, and the rest is unexplained. V and J calls and clone size are given by that table; D and trimming were obtained from the DNA. This sample lists some 56,000 clones; 91% were detected once. About 16% of the sample rests with the top ten.

The study at large found these results: Expanding Tregs with activated donor B cells appeared to identify the most biologically relevant and donor-specific TCRbeta repertoire. Biological reproducibility was not examined directly, but technical replication error appeared to be minimal. The study was constrained by small patient numbers, and validation of the findings is required in larger populations and under other immunosuppression protocols. In tolerant patients, donor-specific Tregs expanded more than Tregs overall, which suggests antigen-driven rather than nonspecific expansion. For some patients the PCR primers changed over time, which made it impossible to compare the samples from those patients at the nucleotide level.

The transplants used related donors with nonmyeloablative bone marrow transplantation, and mixed chimerism in the human trials was transient. Unstimulated Tregs (CD4+CD25+CD127-), CD4+ non-Tregs (CD4+CD25-), CD4 and CD8 cells were FACS-sorted from thawed PBMCs. 4 combined kidney and bone marrow transplant recipients from the ITN036ST trial were included as patients, and samples were available only from these trial subjects. Healthy control blood was processed by Ficoll density gradient to PBMCs and cryopreserved; patient PBMCs were collected before and after transplant. Reading the germline V gene gives CDR1 ENHRY and CDR2 SYGVKD. The germline V and J ends show losses of 6 bases and 7 bases respectively, and no gene match explains 8 bases of the junction. From the cysteine up to the phenylalanine, the CDR3 has a length of 15 residues. The read is trimmed to its CDR3 DNA, 45 bases read in frame from base 1.

This sequence was found in a human patient who received a combined kidney and bone marrow transplant. Some T cells may have been brought in with the graft after a transplant. Sequenced material: CD8+ T cells from blood (PBMCs), taken 24 months after the transplant. The sequence joins TRBV10-3 to TRBJ1-5, with 11 bases aligning to TRBD1. The CDR3 region reads CAISLDRGQGQPQHF. The sequenced DNA is TGTGCCATCAGCTTGGACAGGGGGCAAGGGCAGCCCCAGCATTTT.